The source of this T cell receptor beta chain is a study of Ad26.COV2.S vaccination and SARS-CoV-2 variants. Whole-study context: Participants got Ad26.COV2.S intramuscularly, once or twice 56 days apart.

Sequenced by immunoSEQ multiplex PCR; TCRdb stores in-frame clones only, minus some. This sample has some 290,000 clones, with more than 70% found just once. This clone has a single count. What it recognizes is unknown. The study's findings and limits: Measurements of TCR breadth and depth may have given underestimates of the total T cell responses.

The treatment was: roughly 18 received Ad26.COV2.S at low or high dose, single or two shots; several received placebo; per-sample allocation not given. The study sampled participants on day 63 after the first vaccine or placebo injection. The CDR3 is 15 amino acids. Germline V CDR1 and CDR2: MNHNY, SVGAGI (reference sequence). The V segment lost 0 bases and the J segment 4 bases; nucleotides outside the gene matches: 2. Sequences were derived from peripheral blood, sampled in a trial of Ad26.COV2.S vaccine versus placebo. This chain links TRBV6-6 with TRBJ2-1, with 8 bases identical to TRBD1. The receptor comes from a person aged 18-60 years who received the Ad26.COV2.S COVID-19 vaccine or a placebo. CDR3 region: CASSYSTGGYNEQFF. The CDR3 DNA reads TGTGCCAGCAGTTACTCAACAGGGGGTTACAATGAGCAGTTCTTC.